The rows below give T cell receptor beta chains drawn from one sample of a study of technical replicates of blood from a handful of donors. Sequencing used immunoSEQ multiplex PCR; TCRdb keeps in-frame clones, though not all of them. The table lists approximately 70,000 clones, around 92% of them singletons, with 0.37% in the top ten. Sequenced: T cells isolated from PBMCs. Source of these receptors: a human donor in good health. Some clones in this sample may be carry-over from other donors' samples. Both conserved end residues are part of each CDR3. D genes are given only for firm matches. Clone size is stated in some rows and not others, as once, few, many or a class when expanded.

>NA|NA|TRBJ2-3|TRBV7-8
TGTGCCAGCAGCTCACTCAGCGGGTCGAGCACAGATACGCAGTATTTT
CASSSLSGSSTDTQYF
>NA|NA|TRBJ2-7|TRBV5-6
TGTGCCAGCAGCACACAGGGATTCTTCAGCGAGCAGTACTTC
CASSTQGFFSEQYF
>NA|NA|TRBJ2-7|TRBV27
TGTGCCAGCAGTTTAGACAGGTCCCCCTACGAGCAGTACTTC
CASSLDRSPYEQYF
>TRBD2|once|TRBJ2-3|TRBV5-4
TGTGCCAGCAGCTCCCGACTAGCGGGGGGACTTAGCACAGATACGCAGTATTTT
CASSSRLAGGLSTDTQYF
>NA|once|TRBJ1-2|TRBV6-5
TGTGCCAGCAGATTCGGGACAGGCTACACCTTC
CASRFGTGYTF
>NA|NA|TRBJ1-4|TRBV19
TGTGCCAGTCAGCAGGGTGGTGAAAAACTGTTTTTT
CASQQGGEKLFF
>NA|NA|TRBJ2-7|TRBV7-3
TGTGCCAGCAGCCCAGAAGGGGGGGTCGAGCAGTACTTC
CASSPEGGVEQYF
>TRBD1|NA|TRBJ2-7|TRBV6-5
TGTGCCAGCACTAGAGGGACAGGTAGCTACGAGCAGTACTTC
CASTRGTGSYEQYF
>TRBD1|few|TRBJ1-1|TRBV10-3
TGTGCCATCAGACAGGGGCTAAACACTGAAGCTTTCTTT
CAIRQGLNTEAFF
>NA|NA|TRBJ1-2|TRBV7-8
TGTGCCAGCAGCTTGAGGTCCGGACAGAGTGGTGGCTACACCTTC
CASSLRSGQSGGYTF
>TRBD1|NA|TRBJ2-7|TRBV6-6
TGTGCCAGCAGCCTACATGGGACAGAAGGCTACGAGCAGTACTTC
CASSLHGTEGYEQYF
>TRBD1|NA|TRBJ2-5|TRBV19
TGTGCCAGTAGTATTTTTCAGGGGGCAGGGACCCAGTACTTC
CASSIFQGAGTQYF
>TRBD2|NA|TRBJ2-1|TRBV5-1
TGCGCCAGCAGCTGGACTGCTAGCGGGGGAGCCAGGCCGAATGAGCAGTTCTTC
CASSWTASGGARPNEQFF
>NA|NA|TRBJ2-1|TRBV25-1
TGTGCCAGCAGTGAACGGGGGAGTATCAATGAGCAGTTCTTC
CASSERGSINEQFF
>TRBD2|NA|TRBJ2-1|TRBV7-2
TGTGCCAGCAGCCTTAGCGGGAGTTTCTACAATGAGCAGTTCTTC
CASSLSGSFYNEQFF
>NA|once|TRBJ2-1|TRBV5-1
TGCGCCAGCAGACAACCAAATTACAATGAGCAGTTCTTC
CASRQPNYNEQFF
>NA|NA|TRBJ1-1|TRBV10-1
TGCGCCAGCAGTGATACAGGCAACACTGAAGCTTTCTTT
CASSDTGNTEAFF
>NA|NA|TRBJ1-1|TRBV18
TGTGCCAGCTCACCACCTCATCCGGTCACTGAAGCTTTCTTT
CASSPPHPVTEAFF
>NA|NA|TRBJ2-5|TRBV7-8
TGTGCCAGCAGCTTAAAAGCGGGAGAGACCCAGTACTTC
CASSLKAGETQYF
>NA|once|TRBJ2-7|TRBV19
TGTGCCAGTAGTGGGGACTGGGGAAGAGGGTACGAGCAGTACTTC
CASSGDWGRGYEQYF
>NA|once|TRBJ1-1|TRBV29-1
TGCAGCGTTGAAATTGGAAAAACAGCTGAAGCTTTCTTT
CSVEIGKTAEAFF
>NA|NA|TRBJ1-2|TRBV28
TGTGCCACCTCAGTTAGCTCCGGAGCTAACTATGGCTACACCTTC
CATSVSSGANYGYTF
>NA|once|TRBJ2-1|TRBV18
TGTGCCAGCTCCCGAACCGCGGTGACAGGTAATGAGCAGTTCTTC
CASSRTAVTGNEQFF
>TRBD1|once|TRBJ2-6|TRBV18
TGTGCCAGCTCACCCACCTGGACAGGATACTCTGGGGCCAACGTCCTGACTTTC
CASSPTWTGYSGANVLTF
>NA|NA|TRBJ1-4|TRBV19
TGTGCCAGTAGTACCCGGACGGCTTCGGGGGAAAAACTGTTTTTT
CASSTRTASGEKLFF
>NA|NA|TRBJ1-1|TRBV30
TGTGCCTGTCAGGGACTACCTGAAGCTTTCTTT
CACQGLPEAFF
>NA|once|TRBJ1-3|TRBV9
TGTGCCAGCAGCGTAGATCCAGTCTTCTCTGGAAACACCATATATTTT
CASSVDPVFSGNTIYF
>TRBD2|NA|TRBJ2-1|TRBV29-1
TGCAGCGTTGGGGGCCCCCCGACTAGCCTCAATGAGCAGTTCTTC
CSVGGPPTSLNEQFF
>TRBD1|NA|TRBJ1-4|TRBV7-8
TGTGCCAGCAGCCAGGGCCTCGGCGGGACAGTACTTGGTGAAAAACTGTTTTTT
CASSQGLGGTVLGEKLFF
>NA|NA|TRBJ1-1|TRBV4-2
TGTGCCAGCAGCCATAGCTCAGGGAGGAGCACTGAAGCTTTCTTT
CASSHSSGRSTEAFF
>NA|NA|TRBJ1-1|TRBV5-8
TGTGCCAGCAGCTTTTTAAGCGTCTACATGAACACTGAAGCTTTCTTT
CASSFLSVYMNTEAFF
>TRBD2|NA|TRBJ2-1|TRBV19
TGTGCCAGTAGCCGGAGTGGGGGGGTCACGCGCAATGAGCAGTTCTTC
CASSRSGGVTRNEQFF
>NA|NA|TRBJ2-5|TRBV27
TGTGCCAGCAGTTCGTTGGGGGGACGGGAAGAGACCCAGTACTTC
CASSSLGGREETQYF
>TRBD2|NA|TRBJ2-2|TRBV2
TGTGCCAGCTTCTTTCGGGCGGGGGACACCGGGGAGCTGTTTTTT
CASFFRAGDTGELFF
>TRBD1|NA|TRBJ2-3|TRBV5-4
TGTGCCAGCAGCCCTGGACAGGGCACAGATACGCAGTATTTT
CASSPGQGTDTQYF
>TRBD1|once|TRBJ2-1|TRBV11-2
TGTGCCAGCAGCTCCCCCGGGACAGGAGTCTACAATGAGCAGTTCTTC
CASSSPGTGVYNEQFF